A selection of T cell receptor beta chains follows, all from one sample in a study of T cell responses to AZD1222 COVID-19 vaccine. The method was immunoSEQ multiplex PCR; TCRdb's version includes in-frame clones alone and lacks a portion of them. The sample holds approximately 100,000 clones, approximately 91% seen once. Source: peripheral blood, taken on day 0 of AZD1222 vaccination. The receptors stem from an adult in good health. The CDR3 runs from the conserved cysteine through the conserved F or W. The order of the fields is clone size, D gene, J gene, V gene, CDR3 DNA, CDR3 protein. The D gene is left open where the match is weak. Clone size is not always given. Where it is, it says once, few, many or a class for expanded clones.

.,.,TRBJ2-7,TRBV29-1,TGCAGCGTCGCCGAAAATCTCTACGAGCAGTACTTC,CSVAENLYEQYF
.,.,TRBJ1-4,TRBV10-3,TGTGCCATCAGTGAGAGGAGAACTAATGAAAAACTGTTTTTT,CAISERRTNEKLFF
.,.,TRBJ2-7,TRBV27,TGTGCCAGCAGTTTAAGTAGGGTTCTAGTCTACGAGCAGTACTTC,CASSLSRVLVYEQYF
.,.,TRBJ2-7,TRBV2,TGTGCCAGCAGTGAAGCGAGGTCCTCCTACGAGCAGTACTTC,CASSEARSSYEQYF
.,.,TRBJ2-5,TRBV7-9,TGTGCCAGCAGCTTCTCAGGGGCCCAGGAGACCCAGTACTTC,CASSFSGAQETQYF
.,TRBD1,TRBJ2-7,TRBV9,TGTGCCAGCAGTGCTTCTTCAGGGGGCTTATACGAGCAGTACTTC,CASSASSGGLYEQYF
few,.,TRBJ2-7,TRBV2,TGTGCCAGCAGTTTGTCCCCGTCGGGGGCCTACGAGCAGTACTTC,CASSLSPSGAYEQYF
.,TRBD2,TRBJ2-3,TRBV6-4,TGTGCCAGCAGTGACTCAGGGCTAGCGGGGGGTGAAGATACGCAGTATTTT,CASSDSGLAGGEDTQYF
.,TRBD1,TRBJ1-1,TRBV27,TGTGCCACCTCGGACAGGGGCGTGAAAGCTTTCTTT,CATSDRGVKAFF
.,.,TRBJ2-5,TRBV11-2,TGTGCCAGCACCCAAGGGGGGAGGACCCAGTACTTC,CASTQGGRTQYF
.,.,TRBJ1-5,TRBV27,TGTGCCAGCAGTTCAAAGGTAGATCAGCCCCAGCATTTT,CASSSKVDQPQHF
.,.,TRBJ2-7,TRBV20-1,TGCAGTGCTAGTGGGGGGTATGCCTACGAGCAGTACTTC,CSASGGYAYEQYF
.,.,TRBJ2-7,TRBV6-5,TGTGCCAGCAACGTCGGGGTCTACGAGCAGTACTTC,CASNVGVYEQYF
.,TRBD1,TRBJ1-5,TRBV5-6,TGTGCCAGCAGCTCTGCCGGGACAGGGGATCAGCCCCAGCATTTT,CASSSAGTGDQPQHF
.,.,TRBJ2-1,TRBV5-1,TGCGCCAGCAGCTTCGGGGAAATAGCGCGCAATGAGCAGTTCTTC,CASSFGEIARNEQFF
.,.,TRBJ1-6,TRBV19,TGTGCCAGTAAGGGTGGGGACATCGGGTATACACCCCTCCACTTT,CASKGGDIGYTPLHF
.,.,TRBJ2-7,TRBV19,TGTGCCAGTAGTATCCAGGGTTCTTACGAGCAGTACTTC,CASSIQGSYEQYF
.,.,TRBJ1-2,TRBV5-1,TGCGCCAGCAGCATCGGGACGGACTTAGCTAACTATGGCTACACCTTC,CASSIGTDLANYGYTF
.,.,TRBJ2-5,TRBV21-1,TGTGCCAGCCGAACAATTAGGGGAGCAGAGACCCAGTACTTC,CASRTIRGAETQYF
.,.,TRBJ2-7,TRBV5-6,TGTGCCAGCCAACTGGGCTCCTACGAGCAGTACTTC,CASQLGSYEQYF
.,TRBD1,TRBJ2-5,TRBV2,TGTGCCAGCAGTGATAGGACAGGGAAGGAGACCCAGTACTTC,CASSDRTGKETQYF
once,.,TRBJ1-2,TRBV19,TGTGCCAGCCACTTCGAAGGGACCAATGGCTACACCTTC,CASHFEGTNGYTF
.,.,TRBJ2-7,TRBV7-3,TGTGCCAGCAGCTACCTCGAAAGGAGCTCCTACGAGCAGTACTTC,CASSYLERSSYEQYF
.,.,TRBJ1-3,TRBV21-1,TGTGCCAGCAGCAGACAAACGGACAACACCATATATTTT,CASSRQTDNTIYF
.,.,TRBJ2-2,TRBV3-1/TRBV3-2,TGTGCCAGCAGCCTCCACACCGGGGAGCTGTTTTTT,CASSLHTGELFF
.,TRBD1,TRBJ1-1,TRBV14,TGTGCCAGCAGCCACTCTTGGACAGGGCCCTGGTGGAACACTGAAGCTTTCTTT,CASSHSWTGPWWNTEAFF
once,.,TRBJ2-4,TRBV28,TGTGCCAGCAGTAGCGAGGGTCTGGCCAAAAACATTCAGTACTTC,CASSSEGLAKNIQYF
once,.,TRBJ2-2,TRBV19,TGTGCCAGTAGTAGGACAGACCCGAACACCGGGGAGCTGTTTTTT,CASSRTDPNTGELFF
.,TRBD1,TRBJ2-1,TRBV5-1,TGCGCCAGCAGCACAGGGGGATTGAATGAGCAGTTCTTC,CASSTGGLNEQFF
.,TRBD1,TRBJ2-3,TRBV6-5,TGTGCCAGCAGCGGACAGGCCCTCACAGATACGCAGTATTTT,CASSGQALTDTQYF
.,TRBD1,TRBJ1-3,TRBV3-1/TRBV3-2,TGTGCCAGCAGCCAATTAAATCCGGGACAGGGGGGAAACACCATATATTTT,CASSQLNPGQGGNTIYF
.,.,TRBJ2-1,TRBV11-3,TGTGCCAGCAGCTCGAGGGGGGCGCGGTCCTACAATGAGCAGTTCTTC,CASSSRGARSYNEQFF
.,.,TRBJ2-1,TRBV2,TGTGCCAGCGACGTTATAGGAGGGAATGAGCAGTTCTTC,CASDVIGGNEQFF
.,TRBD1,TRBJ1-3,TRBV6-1,TGTGCCAGCAGTGAAATGGGACAGGGGGTTGGAAACACCATATATTTT,CASSEMGQGVGNTIYF
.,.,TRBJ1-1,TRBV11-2,TGTGCCAGCAGCCAACTAAACACTGAAGCTTTCTTT,CASSQLNTEAFF
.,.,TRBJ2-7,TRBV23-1,TGCGCCAGCAGTCAATCAGGGGACTACGAGCAGTACTTC,CASSQSGDYEQYF
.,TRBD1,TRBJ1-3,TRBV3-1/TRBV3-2,TGTGCCAGCAGCCAAGAACATCCCCCAGGGACAGCCCCTGGAAACACCATATATTTT,CASSQEHPPGTAPGNTIYF
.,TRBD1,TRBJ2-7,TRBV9,TGTGCCAGCAGCGTAGGTGGGACAGGGTCCTACGAGCAGTACTTC,CASSVGGTGSYEQYF
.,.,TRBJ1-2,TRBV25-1,TGTGCCAGCAGTGAAAGGGACACCCTCTATGGCTACACCTTC,CASSERDTLYGYTF
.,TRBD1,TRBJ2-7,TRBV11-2,TGTGCCAGCAGCTTACGTCAGGGGGCATCCGAGCAGTACTTC,CASSLRQGASEQYF
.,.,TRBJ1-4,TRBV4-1,TGCGCCAGCAGCCAAATTAATGAAAAACTGTTTTTT,CASSQINEKLFF
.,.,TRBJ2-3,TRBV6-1,TGTGCCAGCAGTGATTATGGGGGCCCGAACACAGATACGCAGTATTTT,CASSDYGGPNTDTQYF
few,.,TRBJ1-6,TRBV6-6,TGTGCCAGCCGGGCGGACGTAGGGGGATTAGGTTCACCCCTCCACTTT,CASRADVGGLGSPLHF
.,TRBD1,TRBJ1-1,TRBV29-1,TGCAGCGCTCCTAGGCAGGGGGAGAACACTGAAGCTTTCTTT,CSAPRQGENTEAFF
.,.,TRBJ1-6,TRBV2,TGTGCCAGCAGCGACGGAAAGGAGAATTCACCCCTCCACTTT,CASSDGKENSPLHF
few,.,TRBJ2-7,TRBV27,TGTGCCAGCAGGGGAGCCCCTCGGGAGCAGTACTTC,CASRGAPREQYF
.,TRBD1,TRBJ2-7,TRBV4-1,TGCGCCAGCAGAACCACAACGGCGACAGGGGTCTACGAGCAGTACTTC,CASRTTTATGVYEQYF
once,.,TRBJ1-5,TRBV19,TGTGCCAGTAGTATAGGGACAGTCTATAGCAATCAGCCCCAGCATTTT,CASSIGTVYSNQPQHF
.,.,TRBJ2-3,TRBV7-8,TGTGCCAGCAGCTTAGCTAGTGGGGGTGTGACGGATACGCAGTATTTT,CASSLASGGVTDTQYF
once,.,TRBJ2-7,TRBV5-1,TGCGCCAGCAGCTTCTTCCAGGTTCTAGGGGCAGATTACGAGCAGTACTTC,CASSFFQVLGADYEQYF
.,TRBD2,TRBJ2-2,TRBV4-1,TGCGCCAGCAGCAAGACTAGTGGGGGAGGGACCGGGGAGCTGTTTTTT,CASSKTSGGGTGELFF
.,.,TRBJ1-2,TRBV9,TGTGCCAGCAGGGGGCAGGGATGGTATGGCTACACCTTC,CASRGQGWYGYTF
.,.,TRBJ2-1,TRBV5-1,TGCGCCAGCAGCGCCGGGGGACTCTCCTACAATGAGCAGTTCTTC,CASSAGGLSYNEQFF